The 15 T cell receptor beta chains in this list originate from one sample, sequenced in a study of blood T cell repertoires in COVID-19. Libraries were prepared by immunoSEQ multiplex PCR; TCRdb keeps only in-frame clonotypes and omits some of them. This table has roughly 410,000 clones, over 75% appearing once. The sample taken for sequencing was peripheral blood. The receptor source for this set is a woman between 40 and 55 years old with COVID-19, enrolled during active disease.

The V and J genes are TRBV11-1 and TRBJ2-3; TRBD2 aligns across 7 bases. CDR1 SGHAT and CDR2 FQDESV come from the germline V gene (reference sequence). The CDR3 has 15 residues. V lost 5 bases and J lost 2; bases outside the gene matches: 7. DNA for the CDR3: TGTGCCAGCAGCGGAGGACTAGTCTTCACAGATACGCAGTATTTT. This gives the protein CASSGGLVFTDTQYF.

This rearrangement joins TRBV3-1 (or the pseudogene TRBV3-2) to TRBJ1-6; tentative D call: TRBD1 (6 bases). CDR1 is LGHDT, CDR2 YNNKEL, per germline (reference sequence). V gave up 4 bases and J gave up 8 bases, with 12 bases separating them. CDR3 size: 14 residues. The CDR3 bases are TGTGCCAGCAGCCCCGGACAGCTAGATTCACCCCTCCACTTT. Residues: CASSPGQLDSPLHF.

The genes are TRBV28 and TRBJ1-2; D perhaps matches TRBD1 (5 bases). CDR1 and CDR2 (germline): MDHEN, SYDVKM. The V end lost 6 bases, the J end lost 7 bases, and 15 bases lay between the germline ends. CDR3 length: 13 residues. The CDR3 DNA follows: TGTGCCAGCAGACTGGGGGGGGTTACTGGCTACACCTTC. It is translated as CASRLGGVTGYTF.

The gene calls are TRBV5-4 and TRBJ1-1; no reliable D call. This CDR3 comprises 14 residues. Trimming shortened V by 2 bases and J by 1 base, and 9 bases separated the two germline ends. CDR1 and CDR2 (germline): SGHNT, YYREEE (reference sequence). CDR3 in DNA: TGTGCCAGCAGCTTTAGTCGGGAGAACACTGAAGCTTTCTTT. It yields the protein CASSFSRENTEAFF.

J is TRBJ2-1 and V is TRBV6-1; D gene ambiguous. V gave up 2 bases and J gave up 5 bases, with 16 bases separating them. The CDR3 runs to 16 residues. CDR1 and CDR2 from the germline V gene are MNHNS and SASEGT. CDR3 coding DNA: TGTGCCAGCAGTGAATTTACCCTCACAACCGACAATGAGCAGTTCTTC. Amino acid sequence: CASSEFTLTTDNEQFF.

J is TRBJ1-1 and V is TRBV28, with 7 bases identical to TRBD1. Trimming cost V 5 bases and J 1 base; bases outside gene matches: 10. The CDR3 extends over 16 amino acids. Per the germline V gene, CDR1 is MDHEN and CDR2 is SYDVKM. CDR3: CASSALQGRTNTEAFF. CDR3 bases: TGTGCCAGCAGTGCGCTACAGGGGAGGACGAACACTGAAGCTTTCTTT.

The chain couples TRBV27 to TRBJ1-5; possible D gene TRBD1, 6 bases. The V end was cut by 5 bases, the J end by 8 bases, with 19 bases between. Germline V lookup: CDR1 MNHEY, CDR2 SMNVEV (reference sequence). This CDR3 is 15 amino acids long. The CDR3 reads CASSPGTSRIKPQHF. The DNA for the CDR3 is TGTGCCAGCAGTCCCGGGACATCGAGGATTAAGCCCCAGCATTTT.

The chain combines TRBV4-1 with TRBJ1-1; D is uncertain. The germline V gene has CDR1 MGHRA and CDR2 YSYEKL. CDR3 length: 14 amino acids. The ends were cut back, 4 bases at V and 2 bases at J, with 11 bases in the middle. The CDR3 reads CASSLDTSNTEAFF. CDR3 nucleotide sequence: TGCGCCAGCAGCCTAGACACATCAAACACTGAAGCTTTCTTT.

The genes are TRBV6-1 and TRBJ2-7; TRBD1 matches at 8 bases. With 4 bases clipped from V and 1 base from J, the junction kept 9 bases outside the gene matches. Germline V gene lookup returns CDR1 MNHNS and CDR2 SASEGT. The CDR3 covers 16 residues. This CDR3 reads CASSALPGQASYEQYF. CDR3 sequence (DNA): TGTGCCAGCAGTGCATTACCGGGACAGGCATCCTACGAGCAGTACTTC.

V and J are TRBV12-3 or TRBV12-4 and TRBJ2-1; D gene uncertain. Trimming pared 5 bases from V and 8 bases from J, leaving 4 bases between. The CDR3 is 10 residues long. CDR3 DNA sequence: TGTGCCAGCAGTCGTTATGAGCAGTTCTTC. Amino acids: CASSRYEQFF.

The rearrangement joins TRBV24-1 to TRBJ2-1; 7 nucleotides align to TRBD1. V shed 6 bases and J 5 bases; nucleotides not matched to a gene: 9. The CDR3 covers 15 residues. Germline V gene sequence: CDR1 KGHDR, CDR2 SFDVKD. CDR3 nucleotides: TGTGCCACCAGTCGCGACAGGGATCTCGACAATGAGCAGTTCTTC. It codes for CATSRDRDLDNEQFF.

The V call is TRBV12-3 or TRBV12-4, the J call TRBJ1-1; 7 nucleotides match TRBD1. J lost 2 bases, V lost 8 bases, and 5 bases had no gene match. The CDR3 has 13 residues. The CDR3 sequence is CASRDRVNTEAFF. CDR3 nucleotide sequence: TGTGCCAGCCGTGACAGGGTTAACACTGAAGCTTTCTTT.

The CDR3, as DNA: TGTGCCAGCAGCCCCCTGGGGAGGGAACTGAACTATGGCTACACCTTC. Protein product: CASSPLGRELNYGYTF. V and J are TRBV7-2 and TRBJ1-2; unclear D gene. V lost 5 bases to trimming and J lost 2 bases, with 18 bases between them. Looked up from germline, CDR1 is SGHTA and CDR2 is FQGNSA. The CDR3 sequence is 16 residues long. Looking up the rest from reference TRBV7-2 and TRBJ1-2 gives the full variable domain: GAGVSQSPSNKVTEKGKDVELRCDPISGHTALYWYRQSLGQGLEFLIYFQGNSAPDKSGLPSDRFSAERTGGSVSTLTIQRTQQEDSAVYLCASSPLGRELNYGYTFGSGTRLTVV.

The genes are TRBV30 and TRBJ1-1, with D tentatively TRBD1 (6 bases). The CDR3 covers 13 residues. The V end lost 2 bases, the J end lost 0 bases, and 7 bases lay between the germline ends. The V gene's germline CDR1 is GTSNPN and CDR2 SVGIG (reference sequence). The CDR3 here is CAWSRTVNTEAFF. In DNA form, the CDR3 reads TGTGCCTGGAGTCGGACAGTGAACACTGAAGCTTTCTTT.

This chain uses TRBV25-1 with TRBJ1-6, with 8 bases identical to TRBD1. With V trimmed by 2 bases and J by 9 bases, 6 bases remained unmatched. The CDR3 is 15 amino acids. Germline loops: CDR1 MGHDK, CDR2 SYGVNS. Written as DNA, the CDR3 is TGTGCCAGCAGTGAACTTGGGACAGGTAGTTCACCCCTCCACTTT. Translated, it gives CASSELGTGSSPLHF.